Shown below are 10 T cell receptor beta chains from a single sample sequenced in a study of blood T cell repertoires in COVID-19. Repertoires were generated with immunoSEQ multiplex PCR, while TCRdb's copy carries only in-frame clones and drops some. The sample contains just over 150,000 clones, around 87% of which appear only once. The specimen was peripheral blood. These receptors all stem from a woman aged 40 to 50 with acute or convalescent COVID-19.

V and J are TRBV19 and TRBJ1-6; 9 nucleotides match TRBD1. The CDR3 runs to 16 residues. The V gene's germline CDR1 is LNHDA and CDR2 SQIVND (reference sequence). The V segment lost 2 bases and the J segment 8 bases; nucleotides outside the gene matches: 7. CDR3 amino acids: CASSIFGTGFDSPLHF. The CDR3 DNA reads TGTGCCAGTAGTATATTTGGGACAGGGTTTGATTCACCCCTCCACTTT.

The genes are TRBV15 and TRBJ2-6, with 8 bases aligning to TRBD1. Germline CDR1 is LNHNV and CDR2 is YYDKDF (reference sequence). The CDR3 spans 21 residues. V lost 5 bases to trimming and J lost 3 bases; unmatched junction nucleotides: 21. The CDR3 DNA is TGTGCCACCAGCCATACATTATACCGGGACAGGCTATGGGATGGGGCCAACGTCCTGACTTTC. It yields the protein CATSHTLYRDRLWDGANVLTF.

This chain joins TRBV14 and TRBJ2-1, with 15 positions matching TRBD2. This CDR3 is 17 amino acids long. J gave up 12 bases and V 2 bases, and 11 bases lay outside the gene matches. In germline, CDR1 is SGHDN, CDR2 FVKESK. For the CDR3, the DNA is TGTGCCAGCAGCCAACTTGGACTAGCGGGAGGGTTGTCAGGGCAGTTCTTC. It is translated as CASSQLGLAGGLSGQFF.

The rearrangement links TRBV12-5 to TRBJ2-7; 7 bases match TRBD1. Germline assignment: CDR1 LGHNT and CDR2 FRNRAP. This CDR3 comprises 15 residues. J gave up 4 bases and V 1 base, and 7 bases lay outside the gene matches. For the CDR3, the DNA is TGTGCTAGTGGTTTGGCCGCACAGGGGTCTTACGAGCAGTACTTC. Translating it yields CASGLAAQGSYEQYF.

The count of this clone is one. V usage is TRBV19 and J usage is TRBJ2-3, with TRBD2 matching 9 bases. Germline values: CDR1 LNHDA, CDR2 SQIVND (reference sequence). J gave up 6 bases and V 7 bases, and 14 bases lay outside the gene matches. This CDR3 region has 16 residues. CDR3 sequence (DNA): TGTGCCAGTAATTCGGTCGGTAGCGGGGGAAGGGATACGCAGTATTTT. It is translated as CASNSVGSGGRDTQYF.

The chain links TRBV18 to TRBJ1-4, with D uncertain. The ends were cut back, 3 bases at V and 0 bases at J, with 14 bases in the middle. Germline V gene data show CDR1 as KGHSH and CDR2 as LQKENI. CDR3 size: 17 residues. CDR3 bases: TGTGCCAGCTCACCTGCGGGAAGAGGTTCAACTAATGAAAAACTGTTTTTT. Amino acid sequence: CASSPAGRGSTNEKLFF.

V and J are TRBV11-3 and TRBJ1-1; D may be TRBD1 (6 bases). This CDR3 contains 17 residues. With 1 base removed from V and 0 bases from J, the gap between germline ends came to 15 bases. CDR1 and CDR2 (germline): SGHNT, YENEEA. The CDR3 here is CASSLGSWGRVNTEAFF. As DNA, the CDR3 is TGTGCCAGCAGCTTAGGATCCTGGGGGCGGGTGAACACTGAAGCTTTCTTT.

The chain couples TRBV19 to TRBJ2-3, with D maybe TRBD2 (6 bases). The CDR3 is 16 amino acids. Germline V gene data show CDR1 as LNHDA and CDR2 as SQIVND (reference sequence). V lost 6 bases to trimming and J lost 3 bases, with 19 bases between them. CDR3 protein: CASRNGGAYTTDTQYF. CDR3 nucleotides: TGTGCCAGTAGAAATGGAGGGGCCTACACAACAGATACGCAGTATTTT.

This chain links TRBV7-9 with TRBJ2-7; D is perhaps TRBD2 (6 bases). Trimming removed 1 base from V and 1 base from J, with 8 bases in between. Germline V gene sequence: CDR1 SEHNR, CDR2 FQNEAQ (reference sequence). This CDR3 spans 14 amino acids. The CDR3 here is CASSLGGVSYEQYF. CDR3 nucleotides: TGTGCCAGCAGCTTAGGCGGGGTATCCTACGAGCAGTACTTC. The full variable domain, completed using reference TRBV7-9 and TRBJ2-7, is DTGVSQNPRHKITKRGQNVTFRCDPISEHNRLYWYRQTLGQGPEFLTYFQNEAQLEKSRLLSDRFSAERPKGSFSTLEIQRTEQGDSAMYLCASSLGGVSYEQYFGPGTRLTVT.

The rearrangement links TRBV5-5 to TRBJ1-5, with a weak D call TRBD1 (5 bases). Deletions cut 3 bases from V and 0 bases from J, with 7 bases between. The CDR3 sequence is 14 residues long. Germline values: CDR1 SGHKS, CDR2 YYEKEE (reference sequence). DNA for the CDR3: TGTGCCAGCAGCTCCCAGGGTAGCAATCAGCCCCAGCATTTT. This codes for CASSSQGSNQPQHF. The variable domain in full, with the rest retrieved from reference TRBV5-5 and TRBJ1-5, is DAGVTQSPTHLIKTRGQQVTLRCSPISGHKSVSWYQQVLGQGPQFIFQYYEKEERGRGNFPDRFSARQFPNYSSELNVNALLLGDSALYLCASSSQGSNQPQHFGDGTRLSIL.